Presented here are 21 T cell receptor beta chains from one specimen sequenced in a study of PD-L1 blockade in urothelial cancer. Clones were read by immunoSEQ multiplex PCR, and TCRdb kept only the in-frame ones, dropping some. The table shows about 42,000 clones, with over 65% occurring only once. The sequences come from PBMCs, collected around atezolizumab (anti-PD-L1) treatment. The receptor set was obtained from a man aged 65 to 79 with urothelial cancer.

This clone was observed a handful of times. This chain uses TRBV27 with TRBJ2-1; 9 nucleotides line up with TRBD1. CDR1 is MNHEY, CDR2 SMNVEV, per germline (reference sequence). CDR3 size: 17 residues. The junction had 13 bases not matched to a gene; V was cut back by 5 bases and J by 5 bases. Here the CDR3 DNA reads TGTGCCAGCAGTCTCTCCGGGACAGGGTTTACCCACAATGAGCAGTTCTTC. Translation gives CASSLSGTGFTHNEQFF.

The table lists this clone with a few counts. The chain joins TRBV5-1 to TRBJ1-4, with 9 bases aligning to TRBD1. The CDR3 has 15 amino acids. CDR1 SGHRS and CDR2 YFSETQ come from the germline V gene. The V gene end was trimmed by 1 base and the J gene end by 7 bases; junction bases not matched to a gene: 5. Here the CDR3 reads CASSLRGQGGEKLFF. The CDR3 DNA follows: TGCGCCAGCAGCTTGAGGGGACAGGGCGGTGAAAAACTGTTTTTT.

The gene calls are TRBV10-2 and TRBJ2-7; D remains unclear. Trimming stripped 3 bases from V and 4 bases from J, with 4 bases between. The CDR3 length is 11 residues. Germline lookup yields CDR1 WSHSY and CDR2 SAAADI. CDR3 bases: TGCGCCAGCAGTGACTTATACGAGCAGTACTTC. Its translation: CASSDLYEQYF.

This chain joins TRBV29-1 and TRBJ2-1; D might be TRBD2 (6 bases). The CDR3 contains 14 residues. Germline V lookup: CDR1 SQVTM, CDR2 ANQGSEA. V lost 7 bases and J 4 bases, leaving 17 bases between the germline ends. CDR3 protein: CSARPGTGYNEQFF. The CDR3 coding sequence is TGCAGCGCCCGGCCCGGGACTGGTTACAATGAGCAGTTCTTC.

The rearrangement uses TRBV5-5 and TRBJ2-3; possible D gene TRBD2, 5 bases. The V gene's germline CDR1 is SGHKS and CDR2 YYEKEE (reference sequence). V was pared by 4 bases and J by 3 bases, with 15 bases between. The CDR3 is 15 amino acids. The CDR3 protein is CASSRRVIETDTQYF. The CDR3 bases are TGTGCCAGCAGCCGGCGGGTTATTGAGACAGATACGCAGTATTTT.

The chain carries TRBV9 and TRBJ2-3; 8 bases map to TRBD2. This CDR3 is built from 14 residues. Germline V gene lookup returns CDR1 SGDLS and CDR2 YYNGEE. The trim removed 2 bases at V and 1 base at J, leaving 0 bases unmatched. The CDR3 region has the DNA TGTGCCAGCAGCGTGACTAGCGGCACAGATACGCAGTATTTT. This sequence encodes CASSVTSGTDTQYF.

CDR3 coding DNA: TGTGCCAGCAGCCACCTGCGGACTCCGACTTACTATGGCTACACCTTC. Protein product: CASSHLRTPTYYGYTF. The chain joins TRBV7-8 to TRBJ1-2; D unclear. The CDR3 runs 16 residues. The V gene lost 5 bases and the J gene lost 3 bases, with 19 bases spanning the gap. Germline CDR1 SGHVS, CDR2 FQNEAQ.

The V and J genes are TRBV28 and TRBJ1-1; TRBD1 might be the D (5 bases). V lost 3 bases, J lost 0 bases, and 17 bases lay in between. The CDR3 loop spans 17 amino acids. CDR1 is MDHEN, CDR2 SYDVKM, per germline. CDR3 sequence reads: CASSLWQGGIMNTEAFF. The CDR3 region has the DNA TGTGCCAGCAGTTTGTGGCAGGGAGGGATCATGAACACTGAAGCTTTCTTT.

The sample holds one count of this clone. The rearrangement links TRBV6-6 to TRBJ2-7, with TRBD1 matching over 7 bases. J gave up 3 bases and V 5 bases, and 13 bases lay outside the gene matches. Germline V CDR1 and CDR2: MNHNY, SVGAGI (reference sequence). The CDR3 totals 16 residues. CDR3 in amino acids: CASSTVWDSVIYEQYF. The CDR3 DNA is TGTGCCAGCAGTACCGTTTGGGACAGTGTCATCTACGAGCAGTACTTC.

The sample holds a few counts of this clone. The chain joins TRBV6-1 to TRBJ1-3; unclear D gene. V lost 2 bases to trimming and J lost 3 bases, with 11 bases between them. CDR1 and CDR2 (germline): MNHNS, SASEGT. The CDR3 has 15 amino acids. In nucleotides, the CDR3 is TGTGCCAGCAGTGAAATGGGCAGATTTGGAAACACCATATATTTT. Protein sequence: CASSEMGRFGNTIYF.

This chain uses TRBV11-3 with TRBJ2-5; maybe TRBD1 (6 bases). The DNA end favors TRBJ2-7, so the J call may be wrong. The V gene's germline CDR1 is SGHNT and CDR2 YENEEA. The CDR3 contains 14 residues. This CDR3 is CASSPDRITYEQYF. The CDR3 DNA reads as TGTGCCAGCAGCCCGGACAGAATTACCTACGAGCAGTACTTC.

This chain links TRBV19 with TRBJ1-4; the D gene is possibly TRBD1 (5 bases). Germline CDR1 LNHDA, CDR2 SQIVND (reference sequence). V gave up 9 bases and J gave up 6 bases, with 14 bases separating them. The CDR3 runs to 13 residues. CDR3 protein: CASGGVPDEKLFF. In DNA form, the CDR3 reads TGTGCCAGCGGAGGGGTCCCAGATGAAAAACTGTTTTTT.

The chain is built from TRBV7-9 and TRBJ1-1, with 8 bases that match TRBD1. CDR1 is SEHNR and CDR2 is FQNEAQ in the germline V gene (reference sequence). The CDR3 is 12 amino acids. Trimming cost V 3 bases and J 10 bases; bases outside gene matches: 4. As DNA, the CDR3 is TGTGCCAGCAGCTTTGTCGACAGGGGAGCTTTCTTT. Translating gives CASSFVDRGAFF.

This clone is deemed medium-sized (0.01 to 0.1%). The chain joins TRBV7-3 to TRBJ1-1, with a tentative D call TRBD1 (6 bases). V was shortened by 3 bases and J by 1 base, with 12 bases between the two germline ends. CDR3 length: 15 residues. Per the germline V gene, CDR1 is SGHTA and CDR2 is FQGTGA. The CDR3 loop is CASSFSDSSNTEAFF. The CDR3 DNA reads TGTGCCAGCAGCTTTTCGGACAGTTCGAACACTGAAGCTTTCTTT.

This clone appeared once. The chain combines TRBV29-1 with TRBJ1-2, with D perhaps matching TRBD1 (6 bases). The germline V gene has CDR1 SQVTM and CDR2 ANQGSEA. The CDR3 consists of 13 residues. V was cut by 1 base and J by 5 bases, with 11 bases left in between. DNA for the CDR3: TGCAGCGTTGAAGTGGACAGCTGGTATGGCTACACCTTC. The encoded protein is CSVEVDSWYGYTF.

This rearrangement joins TRBV6-5 to TRBJ2-7; a weak D match, TRBD2 (5 bases). This CDR3 has 16 amino acids. Per the germline V gene, CDR1 is MNHEY and CDR2 is SVGAGI. V dropped 2 bases and J dropped 0 bases, with 14 bases sitting between them. In DNA form, the CDR3 reads TGTGCCAGCAGTTACGAAGTAGCGAAGAGCTCCTACGAGCAGTACTTC. Its translation is CASSYEVAKSSYEQYF.

This clone has just one count. V is TRBV11-2 and J is TRBJ2-6, with D unclear. In germline, CDR1 is SGHAT, CDR2 FQNNGV. This CDR3 has 16 residues. V lost 7 bases, J lost 0 bases, and 13 bases lay in between. The CDR3 loop is CASTLWAYSGANVLTF. The DNA of the CDR3 is TGTGCCAGCACCCTCTGGGCTTACTCTGGGGCCAACGTCCTGACTTTC.

The chain combines TRBV5-1 with TRBJ1-1; D may be TRBD1 (6 bases). The CDR3 is 13 residues long. CDR1 is SGHRS and CDR2 is YFSETQ in the germline V gene. The germline V and J ends were trimmed by 5 bases and 1 base, with 9 bases remaining between them. The CDR3 is CASRGQENTEAFF. CDR3 in DNA: TGCGCCAGCAGGGGACAAGAGAACACTGAAGCTTTCTTT.

The genes are TRBV29-1 and TRBJ2-5; the D gene is possibly TRBD1 (5 bases). Between the trimmed V and J ends, which lost 7 bases and 1 base, there was a span of 10 bases. Germline V gene sequence: CDR1 SQVTM, CDR2 ANQGSEA. This CDR3 has 12 residues. The CDR3 bases are TGCAGCGCTGGACAATTCCAAGAGACCCAGTACTTC. The encoded protein is CSAGQFQETQYF.

J is TRBJ1-4 and V is TRBV15; D gene ambiguous. The CDR3 runs 13 residues. Per the germline V gene, CDR1 is LNHNV and CDR2 is YYDKDF (reference sequence). The germline V and J ends were trimmed by 8 bases and 4 bases, with 11 bases remaining between them. The CDR3 protein is CATARGFNEKLFF. The CDR3 DNA follows: TGTGCCACCGCGCGGGGATTTAATGAAAAACTGTTTTTT.

The V call is TRBV4-2, the J call TRBJ1-1; D is ambiguous. Germline CDR1 and CDR2: LGHNA and YNFKEQ. CDR3 length: 15 residues. Trimming stripped 0 bases from V and 5 bases from J, with 13 bases between. The CDR3 is CASSQDFERRTEAFF. The CDR3 bases are TGTGCCAGCAGCCAAGATTTCGAAAGGAGGACTGAAGCTTTCTTT.